This T cell receptor beta chain was recovered during a study of shared clonotypes between healthy human individuals. Findings and caveats of the study: Since donors were few, the genetic and exposure-history diversity represented was limited.

CDR1 and CDR2 from the germline V gene are SQVTM and ANQGSEA. V lost 2 bases and J 6 bases, leaving 10 bases between the germline ends. The CDR3 contains 13 residues. Assay: immunoSEQ multiplex PCR; the TCRdb copy retains only in-frame clones and omits some. Of 100,000 to 120,000 clones listed, around 71% are singletons. About this clone: Its antigen remains unidentified.

The chain uses TRBV29-1 and TRBJ2-2; D gene ambiguous. The source is a young woman in good health. The material sequenced was memory CD8+ T cells sorted from blood. The subset is: CD45RO+ cells pooled with CCR7-negative TemRA cells. The chain's CDR3 is CSVEMVGSGELFF. For the CDR3, the DNA is TGCAGCGTTGAAATGGTGGGGTCCGGGGAGCTGTTTTTT.